The sequence of this T cell receptor beta chain was determined in a study of T-cell memory formation after mild COVID-19 (dated by TCRdb to 2020 to 2023). The study in broad terms: Most TCR sequence clusters were specific to one of the two donors. In two donors, T-cell clones that expanded and contracted after mild COVID-19 were tracked by sequencing TCRalpha and TCRbeta repertoires over time. Two young, previously healthy adult volunteers, one female and one male, were included in the cohort.

Sequenced on an Illumina NovaSeq 6000. cDNA libraries for TCRalpha and TCRbeta were prepared by 5'RACE using constant-segment primers, with sample barcodes and unique molecular identifiers added. RNA was extracted from every sample with Trizol reagent. Library amplification was performed in two PCR steps, and a second sample barcode and Illumina TruSeq adapters were introduced in the second step. The libraries were sequenced on an Illumina NovaSeq using 2 x 150 bp paired-end reads. The authors' analysis ran thus. Reads were demultiplexed and collapsed into UMI-guided consensus sequences with migec v1.2.7. With mixcr v2.1.11, UMI consensuses were aligned to TRA and TRB V and J templates and assembled into clonotypes. Clonotypes were classified as expanded or contracted when called significant by both edgeR and NoisET, with noise models trained on biological replicates. For edgeR calls, the cutoffs were a false discovery rate-adjusted p below 0.01 and a log2 fold-change threshold of 1. PCA with hierarchical clustering of max-normalized trajectories of the 1000 most abundant clonotypes was used as exploratory dynamics analysis. Separately sequenced CD4+ and CD8+ repertoires were used to assign the CD4 or CD8 phenotype of responding clones. TCRdb took the public reads, trimmed them with fastp at Q25, ran MiXCR for clone calling and kept in-frame beta chains. Rows with one shared CDR3 protein collapse into an entry with the most common genes and DNA. TCRdb's processing, not the study's, gives the V and J calls here. The sample profile shows 110,000 or so distinct CDR3 sequences; about a fifth of them were found once. 40% to 50% of the sample lies in the top ten.

Ficoll-Paque density gradient centrifugation was used to isolate PBMCs. A distance of 18 bases separates the germline ends of V and J, which lose 1 base and 5 bases respectively. CDR1 and CDR2 were assigned from the germline V gene (reference sequence) as DFQATT and SNEGSKA. The CDR3 measures 16 amino acids from cysteine to phenylalanine. The retained sequence is limited to the CDR3, 48 bases, with the frame set at the first base. With regard to this clonotype: Its antigen remains undetermined. Base qualities are not recorded, but no much larger clone differs from it by a single base.

Broad study findings and their caveats: Only a couple of mild cases were covered in the study, and larger cohorts including severe cases with pre-infection samples were considered necessary. Clones contracting from day 15 to 85 had balanced CD4/CD8 phenotypes, while a second wave expanding from day 15 to 37 was biased towards CD4+. Some responding clones were detected in pre-infection memory, suggesting pre-existing cross-reactive memory T cells joined the SARS-CoV-2 response. Contracting CD4+ clones were located mainly in the CM and EM memory subsets, whereas CD8+ clones were found to be enriched in EMRA. SARS-CoV-2 specificity of the second-wave clones peaking on day 37 was not confirmed.

The source is a man between 18 and 29 years old who had mild COVID-19 (a few samples of this study predate the infection). The sample titles of this study are shuffled in the database, so cell type and time point are left out; the donor was told from shared clones. The chain employs TRBV20-1 and TRBJ2-4; TRBD1 is perhaps the D gene, given 5 matching bases. The sequencing sample was made of PBMCs or a T cell subset sorted from them (not recorded which). DNA sequence: TGCAGTGCTAGAGTTCTGAGTCCTGGGGCGGAAAACATTCAGTACTTC. This gives the protein CSARVLSPGAENIQYF.